These 6 T cell receptor beta chains originate from one sample sequenced in a study of T-cell reconstitution after alpha-beta-depleted transplantation in children. The TCRbeta library was prepared with unique molecular identifiers. TCRdb recomputed calls from the PCR reads with MiXCR, one row per CDR3 protein. This sample has just over 950,000 distinct CDR3 sequences, with about 29% found just once. Sequencing used PBMCs, mostly from graft donor cells, obtained 360 days after TCRalphabeta/CD19-depleted stem cell transplant. The source of these receptors is a boy in the first two years of life who had a stem cell transplant for SCID, so the T cells may come from the graft donor.

This clonotype was seen a handful of times. V and J are TRBV29-1 and TRBJ1-1; D not resolved. Germline loops: CDR1 SQVTM, CDR2 ANQGSEA. The CDR3 runs to 13 residues. Trimming pared 3 bases from V and 3 bases from J, leaving 11 bases between. The CDR3 loop is CSVDTAPYTEAFF. CDR3 in DNA: TGCAGCGTTGATACGGCACCTTACACTGAAGCTTTCTTT.

This clonotype appeared a few times. J is TRBJ2-1 and V is TRBV4-1, with TRBD2 identical over 10 bases. Germline CDR1 and CDR2: MGHRA and YSYEKL. V shed 1 base and J 14 bases; nucleotides not matched to a gene: 11. The CDR3 has 15 amino acids. This CDR3 reads CASSQVSSGGALEFF. Here the CDR3 DNA reads TGCGCCAGCAGCCAAGTTAGCAGCGGGGGGGCCTTGGAGTTCTTC.

This clonotype was counted at least ten times. The chain recombines TRBV12-3 or TRBV12-4 with TRBJ2-3; D might be TRBD1 (7 bases). Trimming removed 2 bases at V and 8 bases at J, with 8 bases between. The CDR3 length is 12 residues. Here the CDR3 reads CASSLQGGTQYF. In nucleotides, the CDR3 is TGTGCCAGCAGTTTACAGGGGGGTACGCAGTATTTT.

The rearrangement uses TRBV7-7 and TRBJ2-5, with D possibly called TRBD1 or TRBD2 (7 bases each). The CDR3 extends over 15 amino acids. Germline V gives CDR1 SSHAT, CDR2 FNYEAQ (reference sequence). V gave up 3 bases and J gave up 2 bases, with 13 bases separating them. CDR3 nucleotides: TGTGCCAGCAGCTTTATCCAGGGGGGGCAAGAGACCCAGTACTTC. It codes for CASSFIQGGQETQYF.

The V call is TRBV7-9, the J call TRBJ1-4, with D possibly TRBD1 on 5 matching bases. V lost 5 bases, J lost 3 bases, and 13 bases lay in between. Germline loops: CDR1 SEHNR, CDR2 FQNEAQ (reference sequence). The CDR3 covers 15 residues. The CDR3 nucleotides are TGTGCCAGCAGCCCCTCGGGGCTGGCTAATGAAAAACTGTTTTTT. Encoded protein: CASSPSGLANEKLFF.

The chain recombines TRBV5-1 with TRBJ2-7; 7 bases align to TRBD2. J gave up 0 bases and V 0 bases, and 6 bases lay outside the gene matches. This CDR3 comprises 16 residues. From germline, CDR1 is SGHRS and CDR2 YFSETQ. The CDR3 sequence is CASSLVGGGNSYEQYF. The CDR3, as DNA: TGCGCCAGCAGCTTGGTCGGGGGAGGGAACTCCTACGAGCAGTACTTC.